The 21 T cell receptor beta chains below come from one sample, sequenced in a study of beta chain features in type 1 diabetes. Investigators reverse transcribed all isolated RNA, so they sequenced expressed TCRB transcripts. Data came from immunoSEQ multiplex PCR; TCRdb stores just in-frame clones and leaves some out. This table has 130,000 to 150,000 clones, 10% appearing once. Sequenced input: naive CD4+ T cells from blood. All receptors come from a man between 18 and 29 years old in good health.

The sample holds a few counts of this clone. The same CDR3 arises from other DNA sequences in this sample as well. The V and J genes are TRBV19 and TRBJ2-7; tentative D call: TRBD1 (5 bases). Germline assignment: CDR1 LNHDA and CDR2 SQIVND (reference sequence). The CDR3 totals 13 residues. V was trimmed by 2 bases and J by 2 bases, leaving 7 bases between them. The CDR3 region has the DNA TGTGCCAGTAGTATAACAGGTACCTACGAGCAGTACTTC. Translated: CASSITGTYEQYF.

This clone came up a few times. The V gene is TRBV5-1, the J gene TRBJ2-2; TRBD2 agrees at 8 bases. The trim removed 4 bases at V and 1 base at J, leaving 6 bases unmatched. This CDR3 spans 16 amino acids. Per the germline V gene, CDR1 is SGHRS and CDR2 is YFSETQ. Written as DNA, the CDR3 is TGCGCCAGCAGCGTTGGACTAGCCGGGAACACCGGGGAGCTGTTTTTT. It encodes CASSVGLAGNTGELFF.

This clone was counted a few times. The rearrangement links TRBV30 to TRBJ2-5, with 8 bases lining up with TRBD2. Per germline, CDR1 GTSNPN and CDR2 SVGIG (reference sequence). This CDR3 spans 13 amino acids. The V and J ends lost 7 bases and 5 bases, in that order; junction bases with no gene match: 9. Here the CDR3 reads CASGTRGGETQYF. Here the CDR3 DNA reads TGTGCCTCCGGGACTAGGGGGGGGGAGACCCAGTACTTC. Drawing the rest from reference TRBV30 and TRBJ2-5, the complete variable domain is SQTIHQWPATLVQPVGSPLSLECTVEGTSNPNLYWYRQAAGRGLQLLFYSVGIGQISSEVPQNLSASRPQDRQFILSSKKLLLSDSGFYLCASGTRGGETQYFGPGTRLLVL.

This clone was recorded a few times. The V gene is TRBV5-1, the J gene TRBJ2-5; no definite D call. The CDR3 sequence is 13 residues long. CDR1 and CDR2 from the germline V gene are SGHRS and YFSETQ. Trimming pared 7 bases from V and 1 base from J, leaving 11 bases between. The CDR3: CASAQSVQETQYF. The CDR3 nucleotides are TGCGCCAGCGCCCAGTCTGTCCAAGAGACCCAGTACTTC.

The V call is TRBV5-6, the J call TRBJ1-1; D remains unclear. V was pared by 5 bases and J by 7 bases, with 15 bases between. Germline CDR1 SGHDT, CDR2 YYEEEE. This CDR3 has 13 residues. This CDR3 reads CASSLLGRIEAFF. The CDR3 DNA sequence: TGTGCCAGCAGTTTGCTGGGGAGGATTGAAGCTTTCTTT.

This clone turned up a few times. V usage is TRBV30 and J usage is TRBJ1-5; 9 positions agree with TRBD1. The CDR3 has 13 amino acids. In germline, CDR1 is GTSNPN, CDR2 SVGIG (reference sequence). V lost 4 bases, J lost 6 bases, and 4 bases stayed unmatched. Here the CDR3 DNA reads TGTGCCTGGACCGACAGGGGGGGTCAGCCCCAGCATTTT. It codes for CAWTDRGGQPQHF.

This clone was detected only a few times. The J gene is TRBJ2-1, the V gene TRBV7-9; 15 nucleotides align to TRBD2. From germline, CDR1 is SEHNR and CDR2 FQNEAQ (reference sequence). With V trimmed by 0 bases and J by 9 bases, 6 bases remained unmatched. The CDR3 length is 17 residues. The CDR3: CASSLAGTSGGPGEQFF. The CDR3 nucleotides read TGTGCCAGCAGCTTAGCAGGGACTAGCGGGGGGCCTGGTGAGCAGTTCTTC.

This clone was detected ten times or more. This rearrangement joins TRBV4-3 to TRBJ2-1, with D unresolved. This CDR3 spans 14 amino acids. The germline gives CDR1 LGHNA, CDR2 YSLEER. V was cut by 0 bases and J by 6 bases, with 9 bases left in between. The CDR3 loop is CASSQERGSNEQFF. The CDR3 bases are TGCGCCAGCAGCCAAGAAAGAGGTAGCAATGAGCAGTTCTTC.

This clone was seen ten or more times. V usage is TRBV5-4 and J usage is TRBJ2-5; perhaps TRBD2 as D (6 bases). From germline, CDR1 is SGHNT and CDR2 YYREEE (reference sequence). The V end lost 4 bases, the J end lost 0 bases, and 7 bases lay between the germline ends. There are 13 residues in the CDR3. In nucleotides, the CDR3 is TGTGCCAGCAGCGGGGGGTACCAAGAGACCCAGTACTTC. It translates to CASSGGYQETQYF.

The chain carries TRBV6-1 and TRBJ1-2; the D gene is possibly TRBD1 (5 bases). CDR1 is MNHNS and CDR2 is SASEGT in the germline V gene. This CDR3 spans 13 amino acids. V lost 3 bases, J lost 3 bases, and 8 bases lay in between. The CDR3 is CASSDGRDYGYTF. CDR3 nucleotide sequence: TGTGCCAGCAGTGACGGCAGGGACTATGGCTACACCTTC.

The rearrangement links TRBV7-9 to TRBJ2-1; 9 bases agree with TRBD1. The CDR3 is 14 residues long. The junction had 6 bases not matched to a gene; V was cut back by 5 bases and J by 7 bases. Germline CDR1 SEHNR, CDR2 FQNEAQ (reference sequence). CDR3: CASSQGQGGNEQFF. DNA for the CDR3: TGTGCCAGCAGCCAGGGACAGGGCGGGAATGAGCAGTTCTTC.

This clone was seen a few times. The CDR3 DNA sequence: TGTGCCAGCAGTTACTCGAGTGGGGCGATCTACAATGAGCAGTTCTTC. Protein: CASSYSSGAIYNEQFF. This chain connects TRBV6-5 to TRBJ2-1, with D tentatively TRBD1 (5 bases). Germline loops: CDR1 MNHEY, CDR2 SVGAGI. V was trimmed by 0 bases and J by 3 bases, leaving 12 bases between them. The CDR3 contains 16 residues.

The rearrangement joins TRBV19 to TRBJ1-5; D is uncertain. V was shortened by 6 bases and J by 1 base, with 22 bases between the two germline ends. Germline CDR1 reads LNHDA; CDR2 reads SQIVND (reference sequence). The CDR3 has 18 residues. CDR3: CASSILIITLTSNQPQHF. The CDR3 DNA reads as TGTGCCAGTAGCATCCTGATTATAACTCTTACGAGCAATCAGCCCCAGCATTTT.

The chain carries TRBV30 and TRBJ2-3; 10 bases align to TRBD2. V lost 0 bases to trimming and J lost 3 bases; unmatched junction nucleotides: 3. The V gene's germline CDR1 is GTSNPN and CDR2 SVGIG (reference sequence). CDR3 size: 15 residues. The CDR3 sequence: CAWSVTSGVTDTQYF. The CDR3 DNA reads TGTGCCTGGAGTGTAACTAGCGGGGTTACAGATACGCAGTATTTT.

The chain recombines TRBV5-4 with TRBJ1-4, with 8 bases aligning to TRBD1. The CDR3 is 16 amino acids. V shed 2 bases and J 5 bases; nucleotides not matched to a gene: 8. Germline V gives CDR1 SGHNT, CDR2 YYREEE (reference sequence). The CDR3 spells CASSFTGDRLNEKLFF. For the CDR3, the DNA is TGTGCCAGCAGCTTTACGGGGGACAGGCTCAATGAAAAACTGTTTTTT. The full variable domain, with the rest looked up from reference TRBV5-4 and TRBJ1-4, is ETGVTQSPTHLIKTRGQQVTLRCSSQSGHNTVSWYQQALGQGPQFIFQYYREEENGRGNFPPRFSGLQFPNYSSELNVNALELDDSALYLCASSFTGDRLNEKLFFGSGTQLSVL.

The chain uses TRBV10-1 and TRBJ2-7, with 7 bases matching TRBD1. Per the germline V gene, CDR1 is WNHNN and CDR2 is SYGVQD (reference sequence). Trimming took 5 bases from V and 0 from J; bases not matched to a gene: 7. The CDR3 runs 15 residues. CDR3 sequence: CASSPLQGISYEQYF. CDR3 sequence (DNA): TGCGCCAGCAGTCCTCTACAGGGGATCTCCTACGAGCAGTACTTC.

This clone has only a few counts. CDR3 protein: CASSRGRRYEQYF. DNA for the CDR3: TGTGCCAGCAGCCGCGGAAGACGTTACGAGCAGTACTTC. J is TRBJ2-5 and V is TRBV7-2; D gene ambiguous. The J call may be in error: the DNA end matches TRBJ2-7 better. The CDR3 spans 13 residues. Germline V gene lookup returns CDR1 SGHTA and CDR2 FQGNSA.

The chain recombines TRBV5-6 with TRBJ1-6, with D possibly matching TRBD1 (5 bases). The CDR3 runs to 19 residues. V lost 1 base and J lost 4, with 21 bases in between. CDR1 is SGHDT, CDR2 YYEEEE, per germline. CDR3: CASSLRRRTIPLYNSPLHF. The CDR3 DNA sequence: TGTGCCAGCAGCTTGAGGCGCCGGACAATTCCATTGTATAATTCACCCCTCCACTTT.

This clone was detected only a few times. The chain carries TRBV7-8 and TRBJ2-1, with D perhaps matching TRBD1 (6 bases). Per the germline V gene, CDR1 is SGHVS and CDR2 is FQNEAQ. The germline V and J ends were trimmed by 2 bases and 10 bases, with 15 bases remaining between them. The CDR3 contains 14 residues. CDR3 bases: TGTGCCAGCAGCTTAAAGGGCCCCGGGACAGAGCAGTTCTTC. Protein product: CASSLKGPGTEQFF.

The CDR3 reads CASSLAGTSGESSYEQYF. The CDR3 bases are TGCGCCAGCAGCTTGGCCGGGACTAGCGGGGAGAGCTCCTACGAGCAGTACTTC. J is TRBJ2-7 and V is TRBV5-1; 13 bases match TRBD2. The germline V gene has CDR1 SGHRS and CDR2 YFSETQ. The V segment lost 0 bases and the J segment 0 bases; nucleotides outside the gene matches: 6. The CDR3 has 18 amino acids. Full variable domain (rest looked up from reference TRBV5-1 and TRBJ2-7): KAGVTQTPRYLIKTRGQQVTLSCSPISGHRSVSWYQQTPGQGLQFLFEYFSETQRNKGNFPGRFSGRQFSNSRSEMNVSTLELGDSALYLCASSLAGTSGESSYEQYFGPGTRLTVT.

This clone came up a few times. This CDR3 reads CASVPPQGMGNQPQHF. The CDR3 coding sequence is TGTGCCAGCGTCCCTCCCCAGGGGATGGGCAATCAGCCCCAGCATTTT. The rearrangement joins TRBV6-6 to TRBJ1-5; perhaps TRBD1 as D (6 bases). The CDR3 loop spans 16 amino acids. Trimming took 8 bases from V and 2 from J, leaving 19 bases between them. CDR1 MNHNY and CDR2 SVGAGI come from the germline V gene (reference sequence).